This T cell receptor beta chain was captured by sequencing in a study of blood T cells in healthy people across ages. The wider study: There was about one barcoded beta molecule captured by template switching per two T cells.

Sample donors were healthy Caucasian individuals that came from Russia, aged roughly 6 to 95. Study-wide findings and caveats: Conclusively comparing naive with antigen-experienced cells was impossible with unsorted PBMCs.

A note on this clonotype: The antigen is undetermined.

The CDR3 is 17 residues long. Trimming removed 0 bases from V and 0 bases from J, with 10 bases in between. Germline lookup yields CDR1 SGHRS and CDR2 YFSETQ. Then a second PCR, running about 7 to 11 cycles, was carried out with a sample-barcoded 5' primer and a J-beta primer mix. The yield of each sample was at least 2.5 million CDR3-containing paired-end reads. TCRdb reprocessed the 5' RACE reads with MiXCR, giving one entry per CDR3 protein. The repertoire holds approximately 940,000 distinct CDR3 sequences, with 45% to 50% as singletons. The specimen was blood. The sequence was obtained from a man under 40 in good health. V is TRBV5-1 and J is TRBJ2-6, with TRBD1 as a possible D gene (6 bases). The CDR3 sequence: CASSLVGRGSGANVLTF. As DNA, the CDR3 is TGCGCCAGCAGCTTGGTTGGCAGGGGCTCTGGGGCCAACGTCCTGACTTTC.